Below, 11 T cell receptor beta chains from the same sample are listed, as sequenced in a study of early T cells in non-severe SARS-CoV-2 infection. MiXCR was run by TCRdb on the 5' RACE reads, yielding one entry per CDR3 protein. Of some 81,000 distinct CDR3 sequences listed, roughly 16% were seen once; the top ten hold roughly 3%. The sequencing sample was made of whole blood. Source of these receptors: an adult who was a healthcare worker with PCR-confirmed SARS-CoV-2 infection or an uninfected control (not recorded which).

Many counts were recorded for this clonotype. The rearrangement joins TRBV20-1 to TRBJ1-1; D is uncertain. Germline V gene sequence: CDR1 DFQATT, CDR2 SNEGSKA (reference sequence). The CDR3 has 16 amino acids. Trimming stripped 5 bases from V and 0 bases from J, with 19 bases between. CDR3 nucleotides: TGCAGTGCTTGGCTTCCGGGAAGAATCATGAACACTGAAGCTTTCTTT. Translation: CSAWLPGRIMNTEAFF.

This clonotype was picked up a small number of times. The chain recombines TRBV12-3 or TRBV12-4 with TRBJ1-2; D gene ambiguous. V lost 5 bases to trimming and J lost 3 bases, with 7 bases between them. The CDR3 has 12 residues. CDR3 nucleotides: TGTGCCAGCAGTGGGAATCACTATGGCTACACCTTC. It encodes CASSGNHYGYTF.

The chain links TRBV5-1 to TRBJ2-2; D gene ambiguous. Between the trimmed V and J ends, which lost 0 bases and 1 base, there was a span of 10 bases. Germline lookup yields CDR1 SGHRS and CDR2 YFSETQ. The length of the CDR3 is 16 residues. The chain's CDR3 is CASSLEGRKNTGELFF. In DNA form, the CDR3 reads TGCGCCAGCAGCTTGGAAGGACGGAAGAACACCGGGGAGCTGTTTTTT.

This clonotype came up a few times. The genes are TRBV6-2 or TRBV6-3 and TRBJ2-1; TRBD2 might be the D (6 bases). Germline-derived CDR1 and CDR2 are MNHEY and SVGEGT. The CDR3 extends over 13 amino acids. Between the trimmed V and J ends, which lost 6 bases and 0 bases, there was a span of 6 bases. The CDR3 sequence: CASRRDSYNEQFF. CDR3 nucleotide sequence: TGTGCCAGCAGGCGGGACTCCTACAATGAGCAGTTCTTC.

The J gene is TRBJ2-3, the V gene TRBV13; possibly TRBD2 for D (6 bases). The CDR3 is made up of 14 amino acids. V shed 5 bases and J shed 6 bases, with 15 bases lying between them. Looked up from germline, CDR1 is PRHDT and CDR2 is FYEKMQ (reference sequence). CDR3 loop: CASSRGSPADTQYF. The CDR3 nucleotides are TGTGCCAGCAGCCGGGGGTCCCCGGCCGATACGCAGTATTTT.

The CDR3 loop reads CASSYLGNEQFF. The CDR3 DNA reads TGTGCCAGCAGTTACCTGGGAAATGAGCAGTTCTTC. V usage is TRBV6-2 or TRBV6-3 and J usage is TRBJ2-1; D is unclear. The CDR3 has 12 amino acids. In germline, CDR1 is MNHEY, CDR2 SVGEGT. The V gene lost 2 bases and the J gene lost 7 bases, with 6 bases spanning the gap.

This clonotype was picked up many times. The rearrangement joins TRBV7-9 to TRBJ2-1, with D possibly being TRBD2 (5 bases). The CDR3 runs to 13 residues. The germline V gene encodes CDR1 SEHNR and CDR2 FQNEAQ (reference sequence). Trimming removed 11 bases from V and 5 bases from J, with 16 bases in between. The CDR3 bases are TGTGCCCACCCCCGCGGCGGGCACAATGAGCAGTTCTTC. Translation gives CAHPRGGHNEQFF.

The chain links TRBV11-2 to TRBJ2-1; TRBD2 matches at 12 bases. Germline CDR1 is SGHAT and CDR2 is FQNNGV. This CDR3 contains 18 residues. Trimming cost V 2 bases and J 1 base; bases outside gene matches: 6. CDR3 in DNA: TGTGCCAGCAGCTTAAGGTGGGGACTAGCGGGTTCCTACAATGAGCAGTTCTTC. This translates into CASSLRWGLAGSYNEQFF.

Points on this clonotype: The junction shows a germline mismatch at one end, possibly a read error. The rearrangement links TRBV3-1 to TRBJ1-1, with TRBD1 as a possible D gene (5 bases). The CDR3 is 15 amino acids. Germline values: CDR1 LGHDT, CDR2 YNNKEL (reference sequence). The CDR3 protein is CASSPSRGRNTEVFF. CDR3 DNA: TGTGCCAGCAGCCCTAGTCGGGGCAGGAACACTGAAGTTTTCTTT.

This clonotype showed up just a few times. The chain joins TRBV7-2 to TRBJ2-7, with 10 bases matching TRBD2. The CDR3 is 15 amino acids. Germline V gene data show CDR1 as SGHTA and CDR2 as FQGNSA. Trimming took 5 bases from V and 0 from J; bases not matched to a gene: 4. The CDR3 here is CASSARLAGSYEQYF. For the CDR3, the DNA is TGTGCCAGCAGCGCCAGACTAGCGGGCTCCTACGAGCAGTACTTC.

The gene calls are TRBV13 and TRBJ2-7; 9 nucleotides agree with TRBD1. V dropped 2 bases and J dropped 1; count of bases not matched to a gene: 9. CDR1 and CDR2 (germline): PRHDT, FYEKMQ (reference sequence). This CDR3 comprises 17 residues. The CDR3, as DNA: TGTGCCAGCAGCTTAAGCGAAGGGGGACAGGGATCCTACGAGCAGTACTTC. Its protein product is CASSLSEGGQGSYEQYF. Variable domain in full (rest from reference TRBV13 and TRBJ2-7): AAGVIQSPRHLIKEKRETATLKCYPIPRHDTVYWYQQGPGQDPQFLISFYEKMQSDKGSIPDRFSAQQFSDYHSELNMSSLELGDSALYFCASSLSEGGQGSYEQYFGPGTRLTVT.